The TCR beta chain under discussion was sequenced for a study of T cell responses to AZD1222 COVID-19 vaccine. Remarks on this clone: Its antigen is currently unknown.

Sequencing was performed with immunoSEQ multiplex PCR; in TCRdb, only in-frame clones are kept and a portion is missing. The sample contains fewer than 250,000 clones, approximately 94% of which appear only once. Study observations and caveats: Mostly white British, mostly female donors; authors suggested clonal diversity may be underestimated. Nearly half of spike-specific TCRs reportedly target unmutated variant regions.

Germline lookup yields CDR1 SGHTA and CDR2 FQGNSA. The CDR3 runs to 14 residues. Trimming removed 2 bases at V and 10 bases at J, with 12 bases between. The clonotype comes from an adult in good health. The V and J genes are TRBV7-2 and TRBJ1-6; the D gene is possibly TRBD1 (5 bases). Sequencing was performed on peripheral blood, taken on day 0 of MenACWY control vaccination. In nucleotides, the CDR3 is TGTGCCAGCAGCTTAAGGCAGGGCGCCTCACCCCTCCACTTT. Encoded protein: CASSLRQGASPLHF.